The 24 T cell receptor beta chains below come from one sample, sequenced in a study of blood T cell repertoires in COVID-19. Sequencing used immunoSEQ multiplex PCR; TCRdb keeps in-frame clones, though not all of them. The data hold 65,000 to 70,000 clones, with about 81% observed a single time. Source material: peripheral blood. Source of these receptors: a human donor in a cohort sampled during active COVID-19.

CDR3 nucleotides: TGTGCCAGCAGCTCTAAATCAACCTCTAGTTGGGAAAAACTGTTTTTT. It encodes CASSSKSTSSWEKLFF. The chain employs TRBV11-2 and TRBJ1-4, with no clear D. The V and J ends lost 4 bases and 8 bases respectively, with 20 bases between them. Germline-derived CDR1 and CDR2 are SGHAT and FQNNGV. This CDR3 spans 16 amino acids.

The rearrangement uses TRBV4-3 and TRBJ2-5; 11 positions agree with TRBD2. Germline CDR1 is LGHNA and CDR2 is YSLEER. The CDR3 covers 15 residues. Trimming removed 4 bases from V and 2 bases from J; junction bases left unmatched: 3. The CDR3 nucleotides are TGCGCCAGCAGCCGGACTAGCGGGTATCAAGAGACCCAGTACTTC. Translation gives CASSRTSGYQETQYF.

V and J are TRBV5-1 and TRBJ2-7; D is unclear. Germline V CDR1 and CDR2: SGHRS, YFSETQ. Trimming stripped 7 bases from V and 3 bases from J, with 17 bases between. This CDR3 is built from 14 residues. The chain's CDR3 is CASAPPGLSYEQYF. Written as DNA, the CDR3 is TGCGCCAGCGCCCCCCCTGGGCTCAGCTACGAGCAGTACTTC.

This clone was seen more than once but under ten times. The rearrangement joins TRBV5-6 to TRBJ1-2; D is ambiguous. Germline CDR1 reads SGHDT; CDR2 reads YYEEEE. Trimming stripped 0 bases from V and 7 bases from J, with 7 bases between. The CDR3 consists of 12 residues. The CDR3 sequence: CASSLGGAGYTF. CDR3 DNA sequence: TGTGCCAGCAGCTTGGGAGGCGCTGGCTACACCTTC.

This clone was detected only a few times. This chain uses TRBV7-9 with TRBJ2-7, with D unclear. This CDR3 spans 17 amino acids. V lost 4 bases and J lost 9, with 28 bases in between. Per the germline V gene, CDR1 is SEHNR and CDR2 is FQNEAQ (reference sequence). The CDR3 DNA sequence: TGTGCCAGCAGCTCGAGACTGATCCTACGAAGCAAGTTGGCGCAGTACTTC. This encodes CASSSRLILRSKLAQYF.

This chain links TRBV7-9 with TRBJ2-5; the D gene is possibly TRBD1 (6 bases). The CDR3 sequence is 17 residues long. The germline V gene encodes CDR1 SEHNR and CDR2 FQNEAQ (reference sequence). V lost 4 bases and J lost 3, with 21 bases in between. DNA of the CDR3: TGTGCCAGCAGCTCCTCCGGGACACCGATCCGAGAAGAGACCCAGTACTTC. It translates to CASSSSGTPIREETQYF.

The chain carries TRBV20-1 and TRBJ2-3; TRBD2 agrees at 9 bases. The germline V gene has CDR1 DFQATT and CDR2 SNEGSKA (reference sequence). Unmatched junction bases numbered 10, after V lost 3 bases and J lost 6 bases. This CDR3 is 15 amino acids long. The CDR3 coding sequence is TGCAGTGCTAGTCGGGATGGGACTAGCAGGGATACGCAGTATTTT. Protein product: CSASRDGTSRDTQYF.

The CDR3 protein is CASSPGHSSGNTIYF. CDR3 DNA sequence: TGTGCCAGCTCACCAGGACATAGCTCTGGAAACACCATATATTTT. The rearrangement uses TRBV18 and TRBJ1-3; weak D call: TRBD1 (5 bases). The germline V gene has CDR1 KGHSH and CDR2 LQKENI. With 2 bases removed from V and 0 bases from J, the gap between germline ends came to 8 bases. The CDR3 is made up of 15 amino acids.

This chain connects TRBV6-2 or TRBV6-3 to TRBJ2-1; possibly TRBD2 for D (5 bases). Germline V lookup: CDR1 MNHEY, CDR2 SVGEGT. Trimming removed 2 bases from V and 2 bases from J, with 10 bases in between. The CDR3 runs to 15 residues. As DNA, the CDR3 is TGTGCCAGCAGTTACGGATCCGGGGCCTACAATGAGCAGTTCTTC. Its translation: CASSYGSGAYNEQFF.

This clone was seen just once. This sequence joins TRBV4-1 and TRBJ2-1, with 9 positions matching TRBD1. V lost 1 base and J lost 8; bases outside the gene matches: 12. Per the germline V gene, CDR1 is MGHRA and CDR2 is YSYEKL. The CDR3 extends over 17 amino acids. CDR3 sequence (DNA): TGCGCCAGCAGCCAAGGTGTAGGGACAGGGTACATAGATGAGCAGTTCTTC. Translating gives CASSQGVGTGYIDEQFF.

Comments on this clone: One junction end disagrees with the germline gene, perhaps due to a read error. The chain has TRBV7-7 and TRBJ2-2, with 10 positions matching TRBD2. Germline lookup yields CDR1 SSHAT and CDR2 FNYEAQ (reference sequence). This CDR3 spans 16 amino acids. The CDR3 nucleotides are TGTGCTAGCAGCTTTTTAGCGGGGGGACCGACCGGGGAGCTGTTTTTT. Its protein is CASSFLAGGPTGELFF.

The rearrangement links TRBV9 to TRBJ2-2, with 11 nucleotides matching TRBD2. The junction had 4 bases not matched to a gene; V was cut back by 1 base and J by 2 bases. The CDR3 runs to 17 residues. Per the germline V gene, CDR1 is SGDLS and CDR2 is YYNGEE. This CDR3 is CASSVTSGRGNTGELFF. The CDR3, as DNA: TGTGCCAGCAGCGTAACTAGCGGGAGAGGAAACACCGGGGAGCTGTTTTTT. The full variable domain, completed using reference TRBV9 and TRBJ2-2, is DSGVTQTPKHLITATGQRVTLRCSPRSGDLSVYWYQQSLDQGLQFLIQYYNGEERAKGNILERFSAQQFPDLHSELNLSSLELGDSALYFCASSVTSGRGNTGELFFGEGSRLTVL.

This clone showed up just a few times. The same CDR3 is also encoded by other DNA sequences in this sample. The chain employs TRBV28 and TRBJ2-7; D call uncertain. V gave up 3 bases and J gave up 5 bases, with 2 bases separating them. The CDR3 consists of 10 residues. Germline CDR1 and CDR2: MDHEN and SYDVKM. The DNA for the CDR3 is TGTGCCAGCAGTTTTAACGAGCAGTACTTC. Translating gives CASSFNEQYF. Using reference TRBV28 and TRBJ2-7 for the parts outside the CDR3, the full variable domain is DVKVTQSSRYLVKRTGEKVFLECVQDMDHENMFWYRQDPGLGLRLIYFSYDVKMKEKGDIPEGYSVSREKKERFSLILESASTNQTSMYLCASSFNEQYFGPGTRLTVT.

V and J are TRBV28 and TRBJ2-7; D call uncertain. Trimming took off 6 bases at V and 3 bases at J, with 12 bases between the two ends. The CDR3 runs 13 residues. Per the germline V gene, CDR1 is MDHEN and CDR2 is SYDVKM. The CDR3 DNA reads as TGTGCCAGCAGGCCGACACTTGGCTACGAGCAGTACTTC. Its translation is CASRPTLGYEQYF. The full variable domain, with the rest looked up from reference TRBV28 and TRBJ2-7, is DVKVTQSSRYLVKRTGEKVFLECVQDMDHENMFWYRQDPGLGLRLIYFSYDVKMKEKGDIPEGYSVSREKKERFSLILESASTNQTSMYLCASRPTLGYEQYFGPGTRLTVT.

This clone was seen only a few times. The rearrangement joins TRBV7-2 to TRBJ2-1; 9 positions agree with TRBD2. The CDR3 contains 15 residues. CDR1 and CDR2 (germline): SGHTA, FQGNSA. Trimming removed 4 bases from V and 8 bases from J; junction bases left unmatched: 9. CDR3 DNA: TGTGCCAGCAGCTCTATTAGCGGGAGTAAGGATGAGCAGTTCTTC. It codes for CASSSISGSKDEQFF.

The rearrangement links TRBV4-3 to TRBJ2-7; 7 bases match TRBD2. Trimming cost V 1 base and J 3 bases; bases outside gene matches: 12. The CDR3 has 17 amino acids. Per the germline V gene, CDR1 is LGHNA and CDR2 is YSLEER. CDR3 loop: CASSQVFEASGFYEQYF. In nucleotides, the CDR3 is TGCGCCAGCAGCCAAGTGTTTGAGGCTAGCGGATTCTACGAGCAGTACTTC.

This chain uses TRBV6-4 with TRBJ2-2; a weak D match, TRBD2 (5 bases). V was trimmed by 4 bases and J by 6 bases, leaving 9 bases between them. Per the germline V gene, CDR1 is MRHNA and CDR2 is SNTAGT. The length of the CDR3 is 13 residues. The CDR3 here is CASSVGAAGELFF. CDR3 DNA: TGTGCCAGCAGTGTAGGAGCGGCCGGGGAGCTGTTTTTT.

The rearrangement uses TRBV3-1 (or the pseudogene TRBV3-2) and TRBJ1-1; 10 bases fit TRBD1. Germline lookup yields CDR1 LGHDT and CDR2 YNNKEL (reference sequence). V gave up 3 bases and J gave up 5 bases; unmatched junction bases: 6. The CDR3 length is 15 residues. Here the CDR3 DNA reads TGTGCCAGCAGCCACCGACAGGGGGCGGGAACTGAAGCTTTCTTT. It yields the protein CASSHRQGAGTEAFF.

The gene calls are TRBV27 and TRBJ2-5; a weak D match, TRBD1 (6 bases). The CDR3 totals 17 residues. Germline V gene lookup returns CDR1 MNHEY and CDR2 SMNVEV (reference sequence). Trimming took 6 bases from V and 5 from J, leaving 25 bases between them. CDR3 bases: TGTGCCAGCAGCAACAAAGACCGGGGACATCGTTCGGAGACCCAGTACTTC. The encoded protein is CASSNKDRGHRSETQYF.

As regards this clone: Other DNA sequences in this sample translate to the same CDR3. The CDR3 sequence is CASSTGLAGSTYEQYF. CDR3 DNA: TGCGCCAGCAGCACCGGACTAGCGGGTAGCACCTACGAGCAGTACTTC. The chain recombines TRBV5-1 with TRBJ2-7, with 11 bases identical to TRBD2. V was pared by 4 bases and J by 2 bases, with 8 bases of the junction left unmatched. Germline V gene lookup returns CDR1 SGHRS and CDR2 YFSETQ. This CDR3 region has 16 residues. The full variable domain, rest sourced from reference TRBV5-1 and TRBJ2-7, is KAGVTQTPRYLIKTRGQQVTLSCSPISGHRSVSWYQQTPGQGLQFLFEYFSETQRNKGNFPGRFSGRQFSNSRSEMNVSTLELGDSALYLCASSTGLAGSTYEQYFGPGTRLTVT.

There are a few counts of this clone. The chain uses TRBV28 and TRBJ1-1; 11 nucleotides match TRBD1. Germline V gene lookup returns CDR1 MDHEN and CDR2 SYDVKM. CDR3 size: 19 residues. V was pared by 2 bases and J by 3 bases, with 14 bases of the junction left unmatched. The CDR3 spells CASSLVMGQGDGEDTEAFF. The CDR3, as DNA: TGTGCCAGCAGTTTAGTAATGGGACAGGGGGACGGAGAGGACACTGAAGCTTTCTTT.

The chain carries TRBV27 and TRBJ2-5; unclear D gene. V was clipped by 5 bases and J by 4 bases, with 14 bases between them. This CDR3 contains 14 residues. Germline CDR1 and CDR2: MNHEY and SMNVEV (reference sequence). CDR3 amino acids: CASSPLLSRETQYF. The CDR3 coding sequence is TGTGCCAGCAGTCCCCTCTTATCTAGAGAGACCCAGTACTTC.

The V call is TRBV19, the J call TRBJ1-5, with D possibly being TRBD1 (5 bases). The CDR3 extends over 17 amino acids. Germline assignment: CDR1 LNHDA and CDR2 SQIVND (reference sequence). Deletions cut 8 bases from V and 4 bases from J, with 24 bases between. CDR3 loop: CASGPSGGGFENQPQHF. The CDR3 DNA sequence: TGTGCCAGTGGACCCTCCGGCGGGGGGTTCGAAAATCAGCCCCAGCATTTT.

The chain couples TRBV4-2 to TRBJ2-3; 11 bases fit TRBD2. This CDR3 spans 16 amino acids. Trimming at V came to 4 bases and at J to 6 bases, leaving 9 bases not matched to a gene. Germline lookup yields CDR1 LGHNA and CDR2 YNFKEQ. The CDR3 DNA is TGTGCCAGCAGCCCTGTACTAGCGGGAGATAGTGATACGCAGTATTTT. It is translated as CASSPVLAGDSDTQYF.